These 9 T cell receptor beta chains originate from one sample sequenced in a study of CD8+CD57+ T cells in acquired aplastic anemia (dated by TCRdb to between 2018 and 2020). Expansion of CD8+CD57+ cells had been shown by flow cytometry in the patients chosen for sequencing. The instrument given in TCRdb is Illumina HiSeq 2000. Genomic DNA served as template for TCR beta VDJ combination and CDR3 sequence profiling. The public reads were reanalyzed by TCRdb: fastp trimming at Q25, MiXCR alignment, in-frame beta chains only. Each CDR3 protein gets just one entry, which takes the most common genes and DNA from the rows behind it. Here the sample has 100,000 to 150,000 distinct CDR3 sequences; approximately 41% occur a single time. Jointly, the top ten make up over 2% of the sample. Material for sequencing was sorted CD4+, CD8+, or CD8+CD57+ T cells (not recorded which) from PBMCs. These receptors all come from a human donor with aplastic anemia.

The V and J genes are TRBV20-1 and TRBJ1-2, with TRBD1 matching over 7 bases. Germline CDR1 is DFQATT and CDR2 is SNEGSKA (reference sequence). The ends lost 2 bases at V and 5 bases at J; junction bases unmatched: 5. The CDR3 consists of 13 residues. DNA for the CDR3: TGCAGTGCTAGACTCGGGACAGAGTATGGCTACACCTTC. Its translation is CSARLGTEYGYTF.

The V and J genes are TRBV18 and TRBJ2-7, with D unclear. The CDR3 spans 17 residues. Trimming removed 3 bases at V and 2 bases at J, with 20 bases between. Germline V gene sequence: CDR1 KGHSH, CDR2 LQKENI. The CDR3 sequence: CASSPTIAPRDPYEQYF. CDR3 in DNA: TGTGCCAGCTCACCTACGATCGCCCCCAGAGACCCCTACGAGCAGTACTTC.

This clonotype was seen ten or more times. The rearrangement links TRBV6-1 to TRBJ1-1, with a tentative D call TRBD1 (5 bases). The CDR3 loop spans 15 amino acids. With 4 bases removed from V and 3 bases from J, the gap between germline ends came to 15 bases. Germline lookup yields CDR1 MNHNS and CDR2 SASEGT. The CDR3 coding sequence is TGTGCCAGCAGTGGTGTGGGTGCGGGGGACACTGAAGCTTTCTTT. It translates to CASSGVGAGDTEAFF.

Regarding this clonotype: This could be a read error, since a much larger clone is one nucleotide away. This rearrangement joins TRBV5-1 to TRBJ2-5; D unclear. The CDR3 runs to 13 residues. CDR1 is SGHRS, CDR2 YFSETQ, per germline. The CDR3 region is CASSPQYQETRYF. Written as DNA, the CDR3 is TGCGCCAGCAGCCCACAGTACCAAGAGACCCGGTACTTC.

The V and J genes are TRBV10-2 and TRBJ2-1; 9 bases agree with TRBD2. V dropped 2 bases and J dropped 0; count of bases not matched to a gene: 2. CDR1 and CDR2 (germline): WSHSY, SAAADI. This CDR3 has 16 amino acids. This CDR3 reads CASSEGRGGSYNEQFF. The CDR3 DNA reads TGCGCCAGCAGTGAGGGGCGGGGGGGCTCCTACAATGAGCAGTTCTTC.

The sample holds a few counts of this clonotype. This may be a read error: a much more frequent sequence differs by one nucleotide. The chain joins TRBV2 to TRBJ1-1; D gene unclear. This CDR3 spans 14 amino acids. CDR1 SNHLY and CDR2 FYNNEI come from the germline V gene. The CDR3 protein is CPSSEYEKGTEAFF. DNA of the CDR3: TGTCCCAGCAGTGAGTACGAAAAGGGCACTGAAGCTTTCTTT. Full variable domain (remainder filled in from reference TRBV2 and TRBJ1-1): EPEVTQTPSHQVTQMGQEVILRCVPISNHLYFYWYRQILGQKVEFLVSFYNNEISEKSEIFDDQFSVERPDGSNFTLKIRSTKLEDSAMYFCPSSEYEKGTEAFFGQGTRLTVV.

This clonotype was seen at least ten times. The chain links TRBV6-1 to TRBJ2-7; TRBD1 matches at 9 bases. V lost 7 bases and J lost 2; bases outside the gene matches: 6. Germline V CDR1 and CDR2: MNHNS, SASEGT. CDR3 length equals 14 residues. Here the CDR3 reads CASTWTGATYEQYV. The CDR3 nucleotides are TGTGCCAGCACCTGGACAGGGGCTACCTACGAGCAGTACGTC.

The genes are TRBV29-1 and TRBJ1-1; D is unresolved. The length of the CDR3 is 11 residues. Germline CDR1 reads SQVTM; CDR2 reads ANQGSEA. V lost 6 bases, J lost 7 bases, and 12 bases lay in between. CDR3 DNA sequence: TGCAGCGTCCCCGCTGGTGGTGAAGCTTTCTTT. Amino acids: CSVPAGGEAFF.

Points on this clonotype: This sequence may be a read error, since a much larger clone differs from it by one base. J is TRBJ1-1 and V is TRBV6-1, with D possibly being TRBD1 (6 bases). The germline CDR1 and CDR2 sequences are MNHNS and SASEGT. The CDR3 is 15 amino acids. This chain's CDR3 is CASSEGPGTWVNGFF. CDR3 bases: TGTGCCAGCAGCGAAGGACCCGGGACATGGGTGAACGGTTTCTTT.